This T cell receptor (beta chain) was captured by sequencing in a study of cytomegalovirus exposure and HLA in healthy donors. This CDR3 region has 18 residues. Unmatched junction bases numbered 12, after V lost 3 bases and J lost 4 bases. PCR involved 60 Vbeta and 13 Jbeta primers. Using immunoSEQ multiplex PCR, the repertoire was profiled, and TCRdb retains in-frame clones only, with some absent. The profile covers 120,000 or so clones, with around 85% appearing a single time and 4% taken by the ten largest. The clonotype originates from a man aged 18 to 30 in good health and CMV-seropositive. V is TRBV23-1 and J is TRBJ1-4, with TRBD1 identical over 9 bases. TRBV23-1 counts as an open reading frame of uncertain function. The sample taken for sequencing was PBMCs. The CDR3 DNA reads TGCGCCAGCAGTCACGGTATCCAGACAGGGGGAATTAATGAAAAACTGTTTTTT. This sequence encodes CASSHGIQTGGINEKLFF.